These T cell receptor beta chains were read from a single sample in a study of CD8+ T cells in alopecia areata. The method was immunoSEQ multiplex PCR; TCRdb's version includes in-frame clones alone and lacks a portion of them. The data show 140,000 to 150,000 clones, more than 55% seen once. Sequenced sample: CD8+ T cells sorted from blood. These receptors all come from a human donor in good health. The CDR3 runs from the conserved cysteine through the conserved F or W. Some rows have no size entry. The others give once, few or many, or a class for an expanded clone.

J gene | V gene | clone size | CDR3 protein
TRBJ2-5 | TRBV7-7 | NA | CASSFNSEETQYF
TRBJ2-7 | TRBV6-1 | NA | CASSEASRSYEQYF
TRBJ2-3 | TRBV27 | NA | CASSLGRIADTQYF
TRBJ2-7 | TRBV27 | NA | CASSRQGPPYEQYF
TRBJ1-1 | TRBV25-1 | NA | CASSEWDWRGGAFF
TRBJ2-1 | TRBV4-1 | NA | CATGGASSINEQFF
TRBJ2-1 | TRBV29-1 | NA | CSARYLGQFF
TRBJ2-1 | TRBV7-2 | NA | CASSLAGLPSYNEQFF
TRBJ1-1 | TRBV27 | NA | CASSSPFGPDGNTEAFF
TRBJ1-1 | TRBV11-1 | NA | CASSLWNTEAFF
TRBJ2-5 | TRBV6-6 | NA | CASTSGSETQYF
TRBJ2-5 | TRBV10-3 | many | CAISELAGVETQYF
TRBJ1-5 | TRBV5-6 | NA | CASSLGQMVPGNQPQHF
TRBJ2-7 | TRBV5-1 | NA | CASSFSGREEQYF
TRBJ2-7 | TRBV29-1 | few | CSVQTGTSYEQYF
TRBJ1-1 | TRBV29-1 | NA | CSVEGRGQPRGTEAFF
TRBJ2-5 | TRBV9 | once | CASSDPRLGQETQYF
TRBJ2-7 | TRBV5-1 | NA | CASSLETVVYEQYF
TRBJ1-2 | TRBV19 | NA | CASSFKLTTVDGYTF
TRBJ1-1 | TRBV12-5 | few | CASGLLVGARITEAFF
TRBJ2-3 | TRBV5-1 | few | CASSSPPLKGFSDTQYF
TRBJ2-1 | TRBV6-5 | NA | CASSQTGNEQFF
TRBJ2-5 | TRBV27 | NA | CASSWGGNQETQYF
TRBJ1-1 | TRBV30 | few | CAWRWLGRNTEAFF
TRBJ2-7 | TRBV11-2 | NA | CASSLTGLNEQYF
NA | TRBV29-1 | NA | CSVPGTLAVYEQYF
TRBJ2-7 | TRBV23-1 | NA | CASNPPGLAGYEQYF
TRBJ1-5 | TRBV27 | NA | CASMRAGQPQHF
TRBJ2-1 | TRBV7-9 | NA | CASSPPSGNSYNEQFF
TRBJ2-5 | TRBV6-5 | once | CASSYSGGETQYF
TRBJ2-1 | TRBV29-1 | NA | CTTWGDNEQFF
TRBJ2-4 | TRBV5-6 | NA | CASSFEWDRNIQYF